Listed below are T cell receptor beta chains from one sample, sequenced in a study of blood T cell repertoires in COVID-19. This table comes from immunoSEQ multiplex PCR, and its TCRdb copy is limited to in-frame clones, with some not included. The repertoire consists of about 160,000 clones, with under 85% occurring once and the leading ten covering approximately 12%. The sample was peripheral blood. The source is an older man who had recovered from COVID-19. Each CDR3 is given with its conserved first and last residue. The D gene is left open where the match is weak.

TRBD1,TRBV25-1,TRBJ1-4,CASSEIVAGGDEKLFF,TGTGCCAGCAGTGAAATCGTGGCAGGGGGCGATGAAAAACTGTTTTTT
TRBD2,TRBV3-1/TRBV3-2,TRBJ2-1,CASSQRTSGPFSEQFF,TGTGCCAGCAGCCAACGGACTAGCGGACCTTTTTCTGAGCAGTTCTTC
TRBD1,TRBV5-1,TRBJ2-7,CASSQGTAGEQYF,TGCGCCAGCAGCCAAGGGACAGCCGGGGAGCAGTACTTC
TRBD1,TRBV5-1,TRBJ2-7,CASSSPGQNSYEQYF,TGCGCCAGCAGCTCCCCGGGACAGAACTCCTACGAGCAGTACTTC
TRBD1,TRBV14,TRBJ2-2,CASSQDGTAYTGELFF,TGTGCCAGCAGCCAAGATGGGACAGCTTACACCGGGGAGCTGTTTTTT
-,TRBV2,TRBJ2-1,CASSALDREQFF,TGTGCCAGCAGTGCACTAGACAGGGAGCAGTTCTTC
-,TRBV3-1/TRBV3-2,TRBJ2-3,CASSQVSGSPTDTQYF,TGTGCCAGCAGCCAAGTTTCAGGAAGCCCCACAGATACGCAGTATTTT
TRBD1,TRBV19,TRBJ1-5,CASSNHGTGRSSQPQHF,TGTGCCAGTAGTAACCATGGGACAGGGCGGTCGAGTCAGCCCCAGCATTTT
-,TRBV29-1,TRBJ1-4,CSVAGSNYEKLFF,TGCAGCGTAGCAGGGTCAAATTATGAAAAACTGTTTTTT
-,TRBV2,TRBJ1-1,CASSEALAEAFF,TGTGCCAGCAGTGAAGCGCTAGCTGAAGCTTTCTTT
-,TRBV5-5,TRBJ2-5,CASSSFGGKETQYF,TGTGCCAGCAGCTCGTTCGGAGGAAAAGAGACCCAGTACTTC